This entry describes one TCR beta chain. Antigen unknown. Cycle 7 day 1, cycle 4 day 1, and baseline were the timepoints at which blood was sampled. The data belong to a study of OX40 agonist ivuxolimab in advanced cancers. About the research overall: Patients received the agonistic anti-OX40 (CD134) antibody ivuxolimab. Partial responses were seen in three patients, one with hepatocellular carcinoma and two with cutaneous melanoma.

Germline V gene lookup returns CDR1 WSHSY and CDR2 SAAADI. There are 14 residues in the CDR3. V lost 6 bases to trimming and J lost 5 bases, with 14 bases between them. Study outcomes and limitations: No antigen was identified for the clonally expanded peripheral T cells.

Some clones are missing from TCRdb's copy, which holds only in-frame ones; the method was immunoSEQ multiplex PCR. This table holds around 76,000 clones, about 90% found once. This chain connects TRBV10-2 to TRBJ1-5, with D possibly matching TRBD1 (6 bases). This sample comprised CD4+ or CD8+ T cells sorted from blood, obtained in a trial of the OX40 agonist ivuxolimab. This TCR derives from an adult with an advanced solid tumor such as melanoma, head and neck, liver or kidney cancer. The CDR3 reads CASRDSTFDQPQHF. The DNA of the CDR3 is TGCGCCAGCAGGGACAGTACTTTTGATCAGCCCCAGCATTTT.